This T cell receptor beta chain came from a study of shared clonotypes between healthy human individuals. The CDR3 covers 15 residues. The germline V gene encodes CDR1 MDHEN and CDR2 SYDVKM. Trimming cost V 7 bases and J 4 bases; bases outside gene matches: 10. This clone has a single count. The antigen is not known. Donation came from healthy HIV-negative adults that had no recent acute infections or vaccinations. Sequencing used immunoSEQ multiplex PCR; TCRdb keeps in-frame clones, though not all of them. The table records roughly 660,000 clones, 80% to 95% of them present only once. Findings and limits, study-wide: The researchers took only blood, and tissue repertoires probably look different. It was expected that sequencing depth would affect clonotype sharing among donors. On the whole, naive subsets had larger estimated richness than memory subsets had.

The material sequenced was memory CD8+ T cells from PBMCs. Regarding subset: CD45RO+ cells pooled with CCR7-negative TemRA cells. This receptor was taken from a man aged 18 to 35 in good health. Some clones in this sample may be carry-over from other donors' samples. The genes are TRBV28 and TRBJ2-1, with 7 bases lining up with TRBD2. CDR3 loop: CASTSSTSRYNEQFF. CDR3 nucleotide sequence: TGTGCCAGCACCTCGTCGACTAGCAGGTACAATGAGCAGTTCTTC.